This TCR beta chain was sequenced during a study of esophageal squamous cell carcinoma under preoperative chemotherapy. Regarding the study as a whole: Chemotherapy was followed by significantly higher TCR diversity in peripheral T cells only, not tumor-infiltrating lymphocytes. Paclitaxel-nedaplatin therapy caused immediate, substantial clonotype frequency changes.

Looked up from germline, CDR1 is ENHRY and CDR2 is SYGVKD. The CDR3 is made up of 15 amino acids. Documented time point: before preoperative PTX-NDP chemotherapy. A note on this clonotype: The antigen is undetermined.

TCRdb processed the PCR reads anew with MiXCR; each CDR3 protein has one entry. The table records fewer than 16,000 distinct CDR3 sequences, about three fifths of them present only once. The V gene is TRBV10-3, the J gene TRBJ2-2, with a possible D match to TRBD1 (6 bases). The DNA end lines up better with TRBJ2-3; the J call may be wrong. The receptor was isolated from a human donor with esophageal squamous cell carcinoma. The donor label of this sample is uncertain. Sampling was conducted from a patient given preoperative chemotherapy. The CDR3 loop is CARKSQGGSTEAQYF. DNA of the CDR3: TGTGCCCGGAAATCACAGGGTGGGAGCACAGAGGCGCAGTATTTT.